A selection of T cell receptor beta chains follows, all from one sample in a study of technical replicates of blood from a few donors. Some clones are missing from TCRdb's copy, which holds only in-frame ones; the method was immunoSEQ multiplex PCR. The sample consists of about 73,000 clones, roughly 90% of them appearing once. Material for sequencing was PBMCs. All receptors come from a human donor in good health. Some clones in this sample may be carry-over from other donors' samples. Both conserved end residues are part of each CDR3. The D gene is left open where the match is weak. Size tells how often a clone was seen (once, few, many) or the class of an expanded clone, and some rows leave it out.

d_call clone_size j_call v_call cdr3_nt cdr3_aa
TRBD2 - TRBJ2-3 TRBV7-3 TGTGCCAGCAGCTCAGGGACTAGCGGGGGAACGCAGTATTTT CASSSGTSGGTQYF
TRBD2 - TRBJ2-1 TRBV7-2 TGTGCCAGCAGCGAAGCCGGGACTAGCGGCTACAATGAGCAGTTCTTC CASSEAGTSGYNEQFF
TRBD1 once TRBJ2-3 TRBV10-3 TGTGCCATCAGTGTGATCTTTATGGAGGACAGGGGGGGAACTAGCACAGATACGCAGTATTTT CAISVIFMEDRGGTSTDTQYF
TRBD1 - TRBJ1-1 TRBV5-4 TGTGCCAGCAGCCCTAGACCAGGGGGAGACACTGAAGCTTTCTTT CASSPRPGGDTEAFF
- - TRBJ2-1 TRBV7-3 TGTGCCAGCAGCTTAGAGGGCCAGGCGTACAATGAGCAGTTCTTC CASSLEGQAYNEQFF
- - TRBJ2-1 TRBV4-3 TGCGCCAGCAGCAAAGGGCAGGGGGGTGAGCAGTTCTTC CASSKGQGGEQFF
TRBD1 - TRBJ1-2 TRBV19 TGTGCCAGTAGTATTTTATTGGGACAGGGACGCAGGAATGGCTACACCTTC CASSILLGQGRRNGYTF
- - TRBJ1-1 TRBV5-1 TGCGCCAGCAGCTTGGTGGGCTCCGGGGGTAACACTGAAGCTTTCTTT CASSLVGSGGNTEAFF
TRBD1 - TRBJ1-2 TRBV4-3 TGCGCCAGCAGCCCTCTTGGGACAGTCGGGGGCGAGGGCTACACCTTC CASSPLGTVGGEGYTF
- - TRBJ1-5 TRBV4-3 TGCGCCAGCAGCCAAGATAATTTGGGGGGAAATCAGCCCCAGCATTTT CASSQDNLGGNQPQHF
- - TRBJ2-7 TRBV15 TGTGCCACCAGCCCCCCAACAGTAGGCCACGAGCAGTACTTC CATSPPTVGHEQYF
TRBD1 - TRBJ2-6 TRBV7-9 TGTGCCAGCAGCGGGACAGGGAAGAACTCTGGGGCCAACGTCCTGACTTTC CASSGTGKNSGANVLTF
TRBD1 - TRBJ1-2 TRBV6-4 TGTGCCAGCAGAGAGGACAGGGCCCTTTCAATGACCTTC CASREDRALSMTF
TRBD1 - TRBJ2-2 TRBV7-2 TGTGCCAGCAGCTTAGGGGACAGGGGGCGCGACACCGGGGAGCTGTTTTTT CASSLGDRGRDTGELFF
TRBD1 - TRBJ1-1 TRBV28 TGTGCCAGCAGGTCCCCAGGGGGATACACTGAAGCTTTCTTT CASRSPGGYTEAFF
TRBD2 once TRBJ2-3 TRBV7-8 TGTGCCAGCAGCCCACTCGTGGTAGCGGGAACAGATACGCAGTATTTT CASSPLVVAGTDTQYF
TRBD1 - TRBJ1-2 TRBV4-2 TGTGCCAGCAGCCAAGTCAGGGGGGGCTACACCTTC CASSQVRGGYTF
- once TRBJ1-2 TRBV5-6 TGTGCCAGCAGCTCGGGACTGATTACTAACTATGGCTACACCTTC CASSSGLITNYGYTF
TRBD1 - TRBJ2-3 TRBV5-1 TGCGCCAGCAGTTTAGGGACAGGGGGTATTATGGATACGCAGTATTTT CASSLGTGGIMDTQYF
- - TRBJ2-7 TRBV5-6 TGTGCCAGCAGCTGGAGTGACTACGAGCAGTACTTC CASSWSDYEQYF
TRBD2 - TRBJ2-1 TRBV4-1 TGCGCCAGCAGCCCTCGCCCTAGCGGGCAATCTTACAATGAGCAGTTCTTC CASSPRPSGQSYNEQFF
TRBD2 - TRBJ2-3 TRBV10-3 TGTGCCATCAGTGAAACTAGCGGCCCAACAGATACGCAGTATTTT CAISETSGPTDTQYF
- once TRBJ2-5 TRBV29-1 TGCAGCGTCTGGACTCCTGGAGAGACCCAGTACTTC CSVWTPGETQYF
- - TRBJ1-1 TRBV5-1 TGCGCCAGCAGCTCAGCGGGATTCACTGAAGCTTTCTTT CASSSAGFTEAFF
TRBD2 - TRBJ2-4 TRBV30 TGTGCCTGGACTAGCGGGGGACTAGCCAAAAACATTCAGTACTTC CAWTSGGLAKNIQYF
- - TRBJ2-7 TRBV20-1 TGCAGTGCTCTAGGGGCAGAGCAGTACTTC CSALGAEQYF
TRBD1 - TRBJ2-7 TRBV6-1 TGTGCCAGCAGGGGCCGGGACAGGGATTACGAGCAGTACTTC CASRGRDRDYEQYF
- - TRBJ2-7 TRBV6-1 TGTGCCAGCAAGGACGGAGGCTACGAGCAGTACTTC CASKDGGYEQYF
- - TRBJ1-4 TRBV29-1 TGCAGCGTCCTAGGACAGTCTAATGAAAAACTGTTTTTT CSVLGQSNEKLFF
TRBD2 once TRBJ2-4 TRBV5-1 TGCGCCAGCAGCTTGGGAGCGGGGGGGCCGGAAAACATTCAGTACTTC CASSLGAGGPENIQYF
- once TRBJ2-3 TRBV5-1 TGCGCCAGCAGCGGGAGTGGCGGCACAGATACGCAGTATTTT CASSGSGGTDTQYF
TRBD2 - TRBJ2-5 TRBV29-1 TGCAGCGTTGATGGACTAGCGGGGGGTGGAGAAGAGACCCAGTACTTC CSVDGLAGGGEETQYF
- - TRBJ2-1 TRBV4-1 TGCGCCAGCAGCCAAGCTTGGAGGGGGCGTAATGAGCAGTTCTTC CASSQAWRGRNEQFF
TRBD2 few TRBJ2-5 TRBV29-1 TGCAGCGTTGAAGATTTTGCCGGGACTAGCGGGAAACAAGAGACCCAGTACTTC CSVEDFAGTSGKQETQYF
TRBD2 - TRBJ2-1 TRBV9 TGTGCCAGCAGCGTAGGGGGGGGACTAGCGTTGAGGTACAATGAGCAGTTCTTC CASSVGGGLALRYNEQFF
- - TRBJ2-5 TRBV29-1 TGCAGCGTTGACAGGGATCGAGAGACCCAGTACTTC CSVDRDRETQYF
- once TRBJ2-1 TRBV5-8 TGTGCCAGCAGCTTGGTAGGACAGCTTAGGGGTGAGCAGTTCTTC CASSLVGQLRGEQFF
TRBD2 - TRBJ2-1 TRBV14 TGTGCCAGCAGCCGTCGGAAGCCTAGCGGGGGGCACTCCTACAATGAGCAGTTCTTC CASSRRKPSGGHSYNEQFF
- - TRBJ2-2 TRBV27 TGTGCCAGCAGTGCAGGTTGGGGGGCCGGGGAGCTGTTTTTT CASSAGWGAGELFF
TRBD1 - TRBJ2-5 TRBV5-1 TGCGCCAGCAGCGCCAGACAGGGTGCAGAGACCCAGTACTTC CASSARQGAETQYF
- - TRBJ1-3 TRBV2 TGTGCCAGCAGTGGGGAGGGGCGGAGCTCTGGAAACACCATATATTTT CASSGEGRSSGNTIYF